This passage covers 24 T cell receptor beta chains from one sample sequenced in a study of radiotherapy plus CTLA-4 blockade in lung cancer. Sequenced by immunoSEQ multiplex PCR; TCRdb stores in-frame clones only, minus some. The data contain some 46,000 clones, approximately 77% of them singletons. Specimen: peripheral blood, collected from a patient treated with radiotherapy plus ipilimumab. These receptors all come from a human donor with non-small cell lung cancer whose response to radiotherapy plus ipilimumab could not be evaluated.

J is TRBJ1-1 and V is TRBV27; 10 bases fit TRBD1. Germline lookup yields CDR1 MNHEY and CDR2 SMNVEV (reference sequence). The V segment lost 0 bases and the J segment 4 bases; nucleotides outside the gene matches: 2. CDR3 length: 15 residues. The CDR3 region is CASSLSGTGATEAFF. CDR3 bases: TGTGCCAGCAGTTTATCGGGGACAGGGGCCACTGAAGCTTTCTTT.

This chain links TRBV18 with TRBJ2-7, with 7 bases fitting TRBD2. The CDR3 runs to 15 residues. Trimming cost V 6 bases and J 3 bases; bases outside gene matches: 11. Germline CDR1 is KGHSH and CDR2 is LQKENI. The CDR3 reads CASSPRASGFYEQYF. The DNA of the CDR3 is TGTGCCAGCTCCCCTCGGGCTAGCGGATTCTACGAGCAGTACTTC.

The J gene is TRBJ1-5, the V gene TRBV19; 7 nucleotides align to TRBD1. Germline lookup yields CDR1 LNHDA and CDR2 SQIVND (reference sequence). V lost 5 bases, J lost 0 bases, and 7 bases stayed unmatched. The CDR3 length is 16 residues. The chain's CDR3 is CASSPWDSASNQPQHF. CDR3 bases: TGTGCCAGTAGTCCCTGGGACAGTGCTAGCAATCAGCCCCAGCATTTT. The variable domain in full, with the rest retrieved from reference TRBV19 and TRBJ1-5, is DGGITQSPKYLFRKEGQNVTLSCEQNLNHDAMYWYRQDPGQGLRLIYYSQIVNDFQKGDIAEGYSVSREKKESFPLTVTSAQKNPTAFYLCASSPWDSASNQPQHFGDGTRLSIL.

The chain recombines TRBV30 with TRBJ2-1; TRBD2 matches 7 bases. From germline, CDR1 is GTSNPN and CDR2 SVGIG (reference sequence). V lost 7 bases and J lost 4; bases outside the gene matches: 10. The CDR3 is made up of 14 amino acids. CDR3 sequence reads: CALPRAGAYNEQFF. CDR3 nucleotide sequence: TGTGCCTTGCCTAGGGCGGGAGCTTACAATGAGCAGTTCTTC.

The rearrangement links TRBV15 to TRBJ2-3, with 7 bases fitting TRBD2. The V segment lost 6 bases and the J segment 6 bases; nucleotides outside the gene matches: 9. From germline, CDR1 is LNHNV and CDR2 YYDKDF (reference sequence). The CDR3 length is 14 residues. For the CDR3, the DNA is TGTGCCACCAGGAGGGCGGGAGTGGAGGATACGCAGTATTTT. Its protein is CATRRAGVEDTQYF.

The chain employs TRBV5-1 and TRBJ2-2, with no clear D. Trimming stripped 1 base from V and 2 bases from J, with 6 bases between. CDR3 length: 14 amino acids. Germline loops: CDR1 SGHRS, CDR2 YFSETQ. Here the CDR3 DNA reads TGCGCCAGCAGCTTGACAACCAACACCGGGGAGCTGTTTTTT. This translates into CASSLTTNTGELFF.

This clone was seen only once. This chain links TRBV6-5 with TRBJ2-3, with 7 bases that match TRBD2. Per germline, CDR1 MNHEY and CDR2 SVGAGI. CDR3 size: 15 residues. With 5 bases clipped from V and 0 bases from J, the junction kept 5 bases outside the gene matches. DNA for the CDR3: TGTGCCAGCAGTATCCAGCGGGGTAGCACAGATACGCAGTATTTT. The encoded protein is CASSIQRGSTDTQYF.

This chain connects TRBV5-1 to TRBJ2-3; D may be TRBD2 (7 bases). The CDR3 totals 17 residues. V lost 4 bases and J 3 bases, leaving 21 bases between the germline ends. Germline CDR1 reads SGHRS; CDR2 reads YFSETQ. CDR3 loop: CASSRGRGGTITDTQYF. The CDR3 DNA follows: TGCGCCAGCAGCCGAGGGAGGGGGGGGACCATTACAGATACGCAGTATTTT.

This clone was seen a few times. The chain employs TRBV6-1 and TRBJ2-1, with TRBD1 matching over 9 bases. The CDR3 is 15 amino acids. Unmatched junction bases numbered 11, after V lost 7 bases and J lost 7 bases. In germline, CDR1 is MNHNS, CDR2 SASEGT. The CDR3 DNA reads TGTGCCAGCAAACTGGGACAGGGTGTTATTAATGAGCAGTTCTTC. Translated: CASKLGQGVINEQFF.

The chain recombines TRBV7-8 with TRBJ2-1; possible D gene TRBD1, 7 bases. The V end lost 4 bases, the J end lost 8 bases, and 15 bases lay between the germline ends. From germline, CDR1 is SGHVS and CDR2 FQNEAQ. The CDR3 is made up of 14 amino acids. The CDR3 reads CASSWRDSPHEQFF. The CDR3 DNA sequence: TGTGCCAGCAGCTGGCGGGACAGTCCCCATGAGCAGTTCTTC.

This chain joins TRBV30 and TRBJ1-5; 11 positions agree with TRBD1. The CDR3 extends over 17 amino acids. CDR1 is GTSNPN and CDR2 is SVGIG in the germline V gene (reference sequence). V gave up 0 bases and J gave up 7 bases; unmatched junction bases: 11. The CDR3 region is CAWSVRLDRGREQPQHF. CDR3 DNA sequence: TGTGCCTGGAGTGTACGATTGGACAGGGGGCGGGAACAGCCCCAGCATTTT.

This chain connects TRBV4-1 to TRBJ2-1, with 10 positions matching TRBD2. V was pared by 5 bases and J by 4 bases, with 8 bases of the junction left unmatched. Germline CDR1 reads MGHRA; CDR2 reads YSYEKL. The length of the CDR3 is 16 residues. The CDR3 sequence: CASSFAGTSVYNEQFF. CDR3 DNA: TGCGCCAGCAGCTTCGCCGGGACTAGCGTTTACAATGAGCAGTTCTTC.

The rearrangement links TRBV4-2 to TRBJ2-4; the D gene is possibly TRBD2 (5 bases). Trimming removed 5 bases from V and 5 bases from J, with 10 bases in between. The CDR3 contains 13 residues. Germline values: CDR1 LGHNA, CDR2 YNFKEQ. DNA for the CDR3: TGTGCCAGCAGCGAAGCGGCGGAAAACATTCAGTACTTC. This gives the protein CASSEAAENIQYF.

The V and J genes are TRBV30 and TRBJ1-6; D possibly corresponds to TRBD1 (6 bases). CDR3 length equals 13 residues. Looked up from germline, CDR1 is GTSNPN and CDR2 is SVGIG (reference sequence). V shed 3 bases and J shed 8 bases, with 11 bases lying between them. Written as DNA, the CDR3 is TGTGCCTGGAGGCTGACAGGCTATTCACCCCTCCACTTT. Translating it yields CAWRLTGYSPLHF.

CDR3 amino acids: CASKKVGGLEGANVLTF. CDR3 nucleotides: TGTGCCAGCAAGAAAGTCGGAGGCCTCGAAGGGGCCAACGTCCTGACTTTC. The rearrangement uses TRBV2 and TRBJ2-6; maybe TRBD2 (5 bases). Trimming removed 7 bases from V and 4 bases from J, with 20 bases in between. CDR1 is SNHLY and CDR2 is FYNNEI in the germline V gene. The CDR3 covers 17 residues.

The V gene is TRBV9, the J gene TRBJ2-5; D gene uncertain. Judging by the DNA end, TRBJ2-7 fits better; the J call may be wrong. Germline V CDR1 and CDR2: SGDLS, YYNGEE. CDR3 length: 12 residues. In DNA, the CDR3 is TGTGCCAGCCCCTTTAGCTCCTACGAGCAGTACTTC. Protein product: CASPFSSYEQYF.

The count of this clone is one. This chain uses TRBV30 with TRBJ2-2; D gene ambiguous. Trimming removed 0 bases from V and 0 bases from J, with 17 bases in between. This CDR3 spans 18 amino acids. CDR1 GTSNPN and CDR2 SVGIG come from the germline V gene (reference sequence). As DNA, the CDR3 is TGTGCCTGGAGTGTACGGGTATTTGGCTTCGCGAACACCGGGGAGCTGTTTTTT. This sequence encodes CAWSVRVFGFANTGELFF.

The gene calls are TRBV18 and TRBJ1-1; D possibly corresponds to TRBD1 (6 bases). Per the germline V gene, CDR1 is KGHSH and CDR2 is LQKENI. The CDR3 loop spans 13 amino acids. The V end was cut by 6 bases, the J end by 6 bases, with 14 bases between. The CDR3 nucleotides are TGTGCCAGCTCCTTGTCCCAGGGGTCTGAAGCTTTCTTT. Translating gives CASSLSQGSEAFF. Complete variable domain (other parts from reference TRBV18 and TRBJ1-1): NAGVMQNPRHLVRRRGQEARLRCSPMKGHSHVYWYRQLPEEGLKFMVYLQKENIIDESGMPKERFSAEFPKEGPSILRIQQVVRGDSAAYFCASSLSQGSEAFFGQGTRLTVV.

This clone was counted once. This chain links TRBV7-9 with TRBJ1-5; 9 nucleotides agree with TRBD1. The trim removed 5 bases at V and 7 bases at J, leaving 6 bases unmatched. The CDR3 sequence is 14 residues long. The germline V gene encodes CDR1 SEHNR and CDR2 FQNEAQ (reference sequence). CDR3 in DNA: TGTGCCAGCAGCGTTTGGGACAGGGCCCAGCCCCAGCATTTT. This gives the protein CASSVWDRAQPQHF.

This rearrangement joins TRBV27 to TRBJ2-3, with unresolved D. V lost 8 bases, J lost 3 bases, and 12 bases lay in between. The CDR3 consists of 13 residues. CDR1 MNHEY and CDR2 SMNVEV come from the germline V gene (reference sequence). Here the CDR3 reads CASLSRRTDTQYF. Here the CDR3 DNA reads TGTGCCAGCCTTTCCAGGCGTACAGATACGCAGTATTTT.

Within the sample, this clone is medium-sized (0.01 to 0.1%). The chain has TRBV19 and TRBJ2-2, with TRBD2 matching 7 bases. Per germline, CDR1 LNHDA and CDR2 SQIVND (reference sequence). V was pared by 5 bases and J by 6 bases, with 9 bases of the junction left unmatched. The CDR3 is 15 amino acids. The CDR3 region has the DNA TGTGCCAGTAGTCCGACGGCGGGAGAGGCCGGGGAGCTGTTTTTT. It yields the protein CASSPTAGEAGELFF. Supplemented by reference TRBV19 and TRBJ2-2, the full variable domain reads DGGITQSPKYLFRKEGQNVTLSCEQNLNHDAMYWYRQDPGQGLRLIYYSQIVNDFQKGDIAEGYSVSREKKESFPLTVTSAQKNPTAFYLCASSPTAGEAGELFFGEGSRLTVL.

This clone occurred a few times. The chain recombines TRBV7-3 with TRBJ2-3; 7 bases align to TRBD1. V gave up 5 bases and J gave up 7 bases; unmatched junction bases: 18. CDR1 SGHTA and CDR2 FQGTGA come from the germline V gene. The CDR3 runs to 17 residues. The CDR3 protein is CASSPLWSTGNSNTQYF. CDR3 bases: TGTGCCAGCAGCCCCCTGTGGTCGACAGGGAACAGTAATACGCAGTATTTT.

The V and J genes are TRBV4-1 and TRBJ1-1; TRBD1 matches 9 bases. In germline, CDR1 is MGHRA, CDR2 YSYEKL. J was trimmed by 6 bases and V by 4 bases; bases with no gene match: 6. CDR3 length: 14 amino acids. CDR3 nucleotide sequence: TGCGCCAGCAGCCCCCGGGACAGGGTGGCTGAAGCTTTCTTT. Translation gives CASSPRDRVAEAFF.

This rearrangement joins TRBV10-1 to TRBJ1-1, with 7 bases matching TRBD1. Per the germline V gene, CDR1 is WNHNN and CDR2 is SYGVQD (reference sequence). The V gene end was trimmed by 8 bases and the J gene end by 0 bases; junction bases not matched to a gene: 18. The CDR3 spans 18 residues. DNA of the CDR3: TGCGCCAGCCCCCCCCAGGGGGGCGGTTCGGAAATGAACACTGAAGCTTTCTTT. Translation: CASPPQGGGSEMNTEAFF.